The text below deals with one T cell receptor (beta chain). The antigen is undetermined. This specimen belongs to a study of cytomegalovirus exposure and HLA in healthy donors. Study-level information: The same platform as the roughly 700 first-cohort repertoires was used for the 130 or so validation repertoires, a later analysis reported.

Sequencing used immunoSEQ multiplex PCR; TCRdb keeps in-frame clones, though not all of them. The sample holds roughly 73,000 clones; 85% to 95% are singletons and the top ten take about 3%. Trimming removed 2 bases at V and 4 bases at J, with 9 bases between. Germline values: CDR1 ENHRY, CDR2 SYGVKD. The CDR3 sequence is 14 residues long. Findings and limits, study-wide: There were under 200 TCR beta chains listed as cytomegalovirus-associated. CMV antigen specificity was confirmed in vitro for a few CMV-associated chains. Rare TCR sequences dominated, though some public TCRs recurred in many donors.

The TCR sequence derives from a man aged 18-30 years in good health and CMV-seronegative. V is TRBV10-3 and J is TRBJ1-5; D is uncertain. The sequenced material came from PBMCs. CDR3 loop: CAISEIAQNQPQHF. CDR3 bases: TGTGCCATCAGTGAGATAGCACAAAATCAGCCCCAGCATTTT.